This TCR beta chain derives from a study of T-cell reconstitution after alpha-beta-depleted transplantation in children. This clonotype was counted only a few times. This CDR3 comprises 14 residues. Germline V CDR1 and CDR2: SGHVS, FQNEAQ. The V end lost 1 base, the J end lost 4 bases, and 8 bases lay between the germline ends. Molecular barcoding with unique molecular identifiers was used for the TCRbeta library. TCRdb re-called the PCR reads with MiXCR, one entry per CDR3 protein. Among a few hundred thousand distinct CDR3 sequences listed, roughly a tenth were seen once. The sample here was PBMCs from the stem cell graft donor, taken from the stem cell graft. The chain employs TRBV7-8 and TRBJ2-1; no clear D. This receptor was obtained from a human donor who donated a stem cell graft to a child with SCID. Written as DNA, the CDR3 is TGTGCCAGCAGCTTAGGAGTGGAATACAATGAGCAGTTCTTC. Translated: CASSLGVEYNEQFF. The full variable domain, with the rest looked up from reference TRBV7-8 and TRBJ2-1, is GAGVSQSPRYKVAKRGQDVALRCDPISGHVSLFWYQQALGQGPEFLTYFQNEAQLDKSGLPSDRFFAERPEGSVSTLKIQRTQQEDSAVYLCASSLGVEYNEQFFGPGTRLTVL.